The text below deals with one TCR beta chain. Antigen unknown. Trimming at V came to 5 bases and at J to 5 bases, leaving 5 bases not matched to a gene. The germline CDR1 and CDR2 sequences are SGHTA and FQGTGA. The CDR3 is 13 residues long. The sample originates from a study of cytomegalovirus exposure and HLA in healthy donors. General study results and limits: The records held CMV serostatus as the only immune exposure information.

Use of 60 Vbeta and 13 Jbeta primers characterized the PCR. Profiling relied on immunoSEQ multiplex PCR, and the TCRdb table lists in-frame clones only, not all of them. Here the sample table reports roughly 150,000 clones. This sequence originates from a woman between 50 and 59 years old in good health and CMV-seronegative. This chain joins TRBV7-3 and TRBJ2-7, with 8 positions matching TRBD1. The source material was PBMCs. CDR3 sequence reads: CASSPGQGHEQYF. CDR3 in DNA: TGTGCCAGCAGCCCCGGACAGGGCCACGAGCAGTACTTC. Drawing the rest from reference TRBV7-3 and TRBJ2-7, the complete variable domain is GAGVSQTPSNKVTEKGKYVELRCDPISGHTALYWYRQSLGQGPEFLIYFQGTGAADDSGLPNDRFFAVRPEGSVSTLKIQRTERGDSAVYLCASSPGQGHEQYFGPGTRLTVT.